This TCR beta chain was identified during a study of T cell repertoires in cytomegalovirus infection. As for the study in general: The public TCR beta signatures pointed to both CMV infection and matching HLA type.

Germline values: CDR1 MDHEN, CDR2 SYDVKM. The CDR3 loop spans 15 amino acids. Trimming at V came to 4 bases and at J to 5 bases, leaving 4 bases not matched to a gene. Using its own MiXCR run on the reads, TCRdb lists one record per CDR3 protein. This repertoire shows around 200,000 distinct CDR3 sequences, about 17% found once; its top ten account for less than 25%. Specimen: CD8+ T cells from PBMCs. The origin of this receptor is a human donor in good health (CMV status not recorded). Some clones in this sample may be carry-over from other donors' samples. The chain couples TRBV28 to TRBJ2-1; 11 nucleotides agree with TRBD2. This CDR3 reads CASSYLAGGNNEQFF. CDR3 coding DNA: TGTGCCAGCAGTTATCTAGCGGGGGGAAACAATGAGCAGTTCTTC.